The clone carrying this T cell receptor beta chain was counted only a few times. Its antigen is not identified. V shed 2 bases and J shed 9 bases, with 5 bases lying between them. This CDR3 region has 12 residues. Germline CDR1 LGHDT, CDR2 YNNKEL (reference sequence). TCRdb used MiXCR to reprocess the 5' RACE reads, holding one entry per CDR3 protein. The table records 450,000 to 650,000 distinct CDR3 sequences, less than 15% of them present only once. These data come from a study of T cells after yellow fever vaccination. Whole-study findings and limits: Post-booster repertoires again held most primary-vaccination clones (roughly 95% CD4, roughly 88% CD8).

The rearrangement uses TRBV3-1 and TRBJ1-6; the D is unclear. Sequencing was performed on PBMCs, taken on the day of the yellow fever booster vaccination. The receptor's source is a young man who received the YFV17D yellow fever vaccine. CDR3 sequence reads: CASSQFGSPLHF. CDR3 in DNA: TGTGCCAGCAGCCAATTCGGTTCACCCCTCCACTTT. Together with reference TRBV3-1 and TRBJ1-6, the CDR3 gives the full variable domain: DTAVSQTPKYLVTQMGNDKSIKCEQNLGHDTMYWYKQDSKKFLKIMFSYNNKELIINETVPNRFSPKSPDKAHLNLHINSLELGDSAVYFCASSQFGSPLHFGNGTRLTVT.